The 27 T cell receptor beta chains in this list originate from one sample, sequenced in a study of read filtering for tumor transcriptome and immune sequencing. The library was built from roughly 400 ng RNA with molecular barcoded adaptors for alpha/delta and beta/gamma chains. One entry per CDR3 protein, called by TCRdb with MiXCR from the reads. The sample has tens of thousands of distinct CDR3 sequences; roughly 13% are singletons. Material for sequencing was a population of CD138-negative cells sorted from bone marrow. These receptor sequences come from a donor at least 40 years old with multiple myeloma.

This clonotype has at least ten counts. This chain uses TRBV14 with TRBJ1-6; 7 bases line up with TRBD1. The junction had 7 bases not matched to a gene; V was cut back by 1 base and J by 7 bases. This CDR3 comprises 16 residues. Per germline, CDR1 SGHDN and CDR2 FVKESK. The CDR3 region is CASSQGRGRSNSPLHF. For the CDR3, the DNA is TGTGCCAGCAGCCAAGGAAGGGGGCGAAGCAATTCACCCCTCCACTTT.

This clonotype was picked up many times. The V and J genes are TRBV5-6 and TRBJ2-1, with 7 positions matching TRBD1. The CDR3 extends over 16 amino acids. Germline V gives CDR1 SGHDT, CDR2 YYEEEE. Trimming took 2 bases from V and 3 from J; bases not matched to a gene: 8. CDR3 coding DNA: TGTGCCAGCAGCTTCGACGGGGACAGCTACTACAATGAGCAGTTCTTC. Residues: CASSFDGDSYYNEQFF.

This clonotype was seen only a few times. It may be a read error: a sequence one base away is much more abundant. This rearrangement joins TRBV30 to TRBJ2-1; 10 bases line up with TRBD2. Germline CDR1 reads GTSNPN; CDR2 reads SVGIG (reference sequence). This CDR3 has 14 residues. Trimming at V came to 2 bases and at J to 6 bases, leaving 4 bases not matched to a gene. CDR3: CAWSPGTSANEQFF. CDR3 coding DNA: TGTGCCTGGAGTCCCGGGACTAGCGCCAATGAGCAGTTCTTC.

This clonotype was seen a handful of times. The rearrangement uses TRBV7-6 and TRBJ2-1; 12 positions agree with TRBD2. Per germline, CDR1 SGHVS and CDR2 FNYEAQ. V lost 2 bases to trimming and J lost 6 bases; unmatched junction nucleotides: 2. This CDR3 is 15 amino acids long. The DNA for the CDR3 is TGTGCCAGCAGCTTACTAGCGGGAGGGCGCAATGAGCAGTTCTTC. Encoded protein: CASSLLAGGRNEQFF.

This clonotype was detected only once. Here the CDR3 reads CASRPSGETDTQYF. The CDR3 DNA reads as TGTGCCAGCAGACCTAGCGGGGAAACAGATACGCAGTATTTT. This sequence joins TRBV6-2 or TRBV6-3 and TRBJ2-3, with 9 bases identical to TRBD2. V shed 6 bases and J 3 bases; nucleotides not matched to a gene: 4. The V gene's germline CDR1 is MNHEY and CDR2 SVGEGT. This CDR3 comprises 14 residues.

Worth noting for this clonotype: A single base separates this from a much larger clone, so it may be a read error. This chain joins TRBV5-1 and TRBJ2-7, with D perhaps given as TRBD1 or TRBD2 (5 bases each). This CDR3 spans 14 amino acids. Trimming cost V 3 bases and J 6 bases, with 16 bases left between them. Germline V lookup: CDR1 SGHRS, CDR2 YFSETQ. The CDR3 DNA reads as TGCGCCAGCAGCTACACGGGACGCCCGAGCGAGCAGTACTTC. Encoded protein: CASSYTGRPSEQYF.

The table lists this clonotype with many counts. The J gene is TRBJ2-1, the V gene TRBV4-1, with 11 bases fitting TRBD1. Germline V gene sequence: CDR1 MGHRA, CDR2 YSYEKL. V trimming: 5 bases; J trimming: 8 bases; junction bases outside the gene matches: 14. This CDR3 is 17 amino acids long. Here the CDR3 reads CASSSSYPGTGGYEQFF. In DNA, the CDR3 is TGCGCCAGCAGCTCTAGTTATCCCGGGACAGGGGGTTATGAGCAGTTCTTC.

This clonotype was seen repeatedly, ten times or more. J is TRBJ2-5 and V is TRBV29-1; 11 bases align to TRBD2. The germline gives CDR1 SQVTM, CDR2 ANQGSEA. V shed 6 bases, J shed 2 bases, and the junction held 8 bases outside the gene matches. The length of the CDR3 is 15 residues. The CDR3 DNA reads TGCAGCGTCCTGCCTCGACTAGCGGGACAAGAGACCCAGTACTTC. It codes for CSVLPRLAGQETQYF.

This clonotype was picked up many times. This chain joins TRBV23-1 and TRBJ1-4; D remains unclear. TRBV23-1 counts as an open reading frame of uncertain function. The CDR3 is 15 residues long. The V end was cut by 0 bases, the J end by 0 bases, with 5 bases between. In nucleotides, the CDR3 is TGCGCCAGCAGTCAATCCCATGCAACTAATGAAAAACTGTTTTTT. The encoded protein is CASSQSHATNEKLFF.

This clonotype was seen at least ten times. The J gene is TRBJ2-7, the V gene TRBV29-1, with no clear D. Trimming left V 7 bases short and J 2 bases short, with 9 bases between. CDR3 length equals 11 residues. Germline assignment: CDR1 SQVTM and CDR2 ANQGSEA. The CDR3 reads CSGNLAYEQYF. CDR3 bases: TGCAGCGGTAATCTAGCCTACGAGCAGTACTTC.

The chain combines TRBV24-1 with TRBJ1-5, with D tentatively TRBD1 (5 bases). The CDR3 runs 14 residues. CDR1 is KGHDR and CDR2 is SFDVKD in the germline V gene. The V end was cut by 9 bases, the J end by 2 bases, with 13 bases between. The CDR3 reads CATEQADGNQPQHF. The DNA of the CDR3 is TGTGCCACCGAACAGGCGGACGGCAATCAGCCCCAGCATTTT.

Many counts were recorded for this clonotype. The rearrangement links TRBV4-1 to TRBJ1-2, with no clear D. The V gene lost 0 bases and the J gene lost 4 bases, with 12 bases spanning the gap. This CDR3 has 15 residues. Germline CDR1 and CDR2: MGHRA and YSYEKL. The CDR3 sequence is CASSQDSSGFYGYTF. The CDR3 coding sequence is TGCGCCAGCAGCCAAGATTCGTCCGGATTCTATGGCTACACCTTC.

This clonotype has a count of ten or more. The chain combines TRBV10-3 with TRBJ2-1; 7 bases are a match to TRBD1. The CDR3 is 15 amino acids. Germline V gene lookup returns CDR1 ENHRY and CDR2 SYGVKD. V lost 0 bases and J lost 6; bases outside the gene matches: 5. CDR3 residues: CAISESSPGGNEQFF. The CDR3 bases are TGTGCCATCAGTGAGTCGTCGCCAGGGGGCAATGAGCAGTTCTTC.

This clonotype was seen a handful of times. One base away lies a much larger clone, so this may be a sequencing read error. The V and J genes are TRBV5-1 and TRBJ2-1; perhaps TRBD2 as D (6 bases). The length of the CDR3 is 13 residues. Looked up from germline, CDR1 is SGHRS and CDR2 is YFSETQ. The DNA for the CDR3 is TGCGCCAGCAGCTGGGACTCCTACAATGGGCAGTTCTTC. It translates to CASSWDSYNGQFF. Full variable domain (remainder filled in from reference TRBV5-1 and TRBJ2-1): KAGVTQTPRYLIKTRGQQVTLSCSPISGHRSVSWYQQTPGQGLQFLFEYFSETQRNKGNFPGRFSGRQFSNSRSEMNVSTLELGDSALYLCASSWDSYNGQFFGPGTRLTVL.

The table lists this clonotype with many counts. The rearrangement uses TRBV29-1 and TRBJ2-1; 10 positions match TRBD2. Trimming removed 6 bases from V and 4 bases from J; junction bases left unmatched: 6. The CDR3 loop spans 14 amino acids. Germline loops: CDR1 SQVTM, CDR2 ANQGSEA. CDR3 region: CSVKTSGSYNEQFF. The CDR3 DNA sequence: TGCAGCGTAAAGACTAGCGGGTCTTACAATGAGCAGTTCTTC.

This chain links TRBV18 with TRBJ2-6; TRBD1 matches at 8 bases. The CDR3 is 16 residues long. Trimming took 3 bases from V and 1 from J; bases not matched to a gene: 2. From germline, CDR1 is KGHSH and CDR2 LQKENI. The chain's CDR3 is CASSPGQGSGANVLTF. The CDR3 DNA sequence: TGTGCCAGCTCACCTGGACAGGGTTCTGGGGCCAACGTCCTGACTTTC.

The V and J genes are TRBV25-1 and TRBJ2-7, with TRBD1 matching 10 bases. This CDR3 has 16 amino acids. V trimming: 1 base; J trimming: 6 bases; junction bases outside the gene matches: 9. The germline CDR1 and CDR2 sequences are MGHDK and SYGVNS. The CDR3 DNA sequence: TGTGCCAGCAGTGAATCCCCGGGACAGGGGAGAGGCGAGCAGTACTTC. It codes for CASSESPGQGRGEQYF.

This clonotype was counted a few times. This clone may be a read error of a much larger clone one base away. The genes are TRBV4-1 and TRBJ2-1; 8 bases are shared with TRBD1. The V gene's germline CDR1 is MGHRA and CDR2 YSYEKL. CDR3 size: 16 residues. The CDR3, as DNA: TGCGCCAGCAGCCTCCGACAGGGGAGCTCCTACAATGGGCAGTTCTTC. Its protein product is CASSLRQGSSYNGQFF.

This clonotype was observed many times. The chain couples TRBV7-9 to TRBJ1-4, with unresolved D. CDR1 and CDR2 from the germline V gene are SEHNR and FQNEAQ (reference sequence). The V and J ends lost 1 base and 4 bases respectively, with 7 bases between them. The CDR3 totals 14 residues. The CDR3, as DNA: TGTGCCAGCAGCTTAGACGGAAATAATGAAAAACTGTTTTTT. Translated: CASSLDGNNEKLFF.

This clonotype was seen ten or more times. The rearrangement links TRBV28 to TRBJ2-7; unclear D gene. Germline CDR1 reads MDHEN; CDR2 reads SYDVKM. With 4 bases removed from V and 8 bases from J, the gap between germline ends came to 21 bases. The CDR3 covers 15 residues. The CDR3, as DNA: TGTGCCAGCAGTTCCTCAGCTGGTCGCCCGCAAAAGCAGTACTTC. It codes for CASSSSAGRPQKQYF.

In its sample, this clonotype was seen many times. This CDR3 reads CASSRLAGGPSDEQFF. The CDR3 DNA follows: TGCGCCAGCAGCCGTCTAGCGGGAGGGCCTAGCGATGAGCAGTTCTTC. The V gene is TRBV5-1, the J gene TRBJ2-1; TRBD2 matches at 12 bases. CDR3 length: 16 amino acids. Trimming took 4 bases from V and 8 from J; bases not matched to a gene: 10. Looked up from germline, CDR1 is SGHRS and CDR2 is YFSETQ.

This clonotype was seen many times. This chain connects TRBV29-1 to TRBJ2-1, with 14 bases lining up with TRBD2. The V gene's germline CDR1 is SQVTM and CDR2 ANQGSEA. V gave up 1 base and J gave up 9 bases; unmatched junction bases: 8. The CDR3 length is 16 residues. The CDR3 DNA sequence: TGCAGCGTTGAAGCGGGTGGGACTAGCGGGAGTTTTGAGCAGTTCTTC. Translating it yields CSVEAGGTSGSFEQFF.

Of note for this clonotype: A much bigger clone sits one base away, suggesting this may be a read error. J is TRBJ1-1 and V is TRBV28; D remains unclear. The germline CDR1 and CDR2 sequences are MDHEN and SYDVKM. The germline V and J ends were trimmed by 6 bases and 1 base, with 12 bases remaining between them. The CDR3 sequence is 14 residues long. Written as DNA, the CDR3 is TGTGCCAGCAGCCTTGCCCAAGAGAACACTGAAGCTTTCTTT. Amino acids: CASSLAQENTEAFF.

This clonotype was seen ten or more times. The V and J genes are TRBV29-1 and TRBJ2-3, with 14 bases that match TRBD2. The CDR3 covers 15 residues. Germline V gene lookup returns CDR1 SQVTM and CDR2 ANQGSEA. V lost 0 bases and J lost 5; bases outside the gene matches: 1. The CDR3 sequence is CSVEEGLAGEDTQYF. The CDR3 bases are TGCAGCGTTGAAGAGGGACTAGCGGGAGAAGATACGCAGTATTTT.

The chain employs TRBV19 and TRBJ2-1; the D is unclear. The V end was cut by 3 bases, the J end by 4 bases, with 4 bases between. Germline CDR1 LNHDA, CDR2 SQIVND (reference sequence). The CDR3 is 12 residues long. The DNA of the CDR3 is TGTGCCAGTAGTATTACTTACAATGAGCAGTTCTTC. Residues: CASSITYNEQFF.

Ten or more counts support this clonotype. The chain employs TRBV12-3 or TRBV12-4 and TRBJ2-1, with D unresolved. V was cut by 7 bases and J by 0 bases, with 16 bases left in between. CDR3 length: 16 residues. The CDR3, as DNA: TGTGCCAGCACCCAACCCCCATACTCCTCCTACAATGAGCAGTTCTTC. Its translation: CASTQPPYSSYNEQFF.

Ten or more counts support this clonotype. In DNA form, the CDR3 reads TGTGCCAGCAGCTTCGGGACTAGCGGGATAGACGAGCAGTACTTC. This encodes CASSFGTSGIDEQYF. The chain recombines TRBV11-2 with TRBJ2-7; TRBD2 matches at 13 bases. CDR3 length: 15 amino acids. With 3 bases clipped from V and 5 bases from J, the junction kept 4 bases outside the gene matches. From germline, CDR1 is SGHAT and CDR2 FQNNGV.